A selection of T cell receptor beta chains follows, all from one sample in a study of T-cell memory formation after mild COVID-19. TCRdb analysed the 5' RACE reads with MiXCR anew, one entry per CDR3 protein. Of hundreds of thousands of distinct CDR3 sequences listed, about 23% are singletons. The source material was PBMCs or a T cell subset sorted from them (not recorded which). These TCRs come from an adult woman who had mild COVID-19 (a few samples of this study predate the infection). Cell type and time point are not known. CDR3s leave out the opening cysteine and the closing phenylalanine or tryptophan. The D gene is left open where the match is weak.

V	D	CDR3
TRBV7-8	NA	ASSLDQGTYEQY
TRBV15	TRBD2	ATSRAGGYNEQF
TRBV15	NA	ATSIGGDADEQY
TRBV5-1	TRBD2	ASSFGLAGGPVQF
TRBV3-1	NA	ASSQDSPAAQNTIY
TRBV9	TRBD1	ASSGRQGTYGYT
TRBV9	NA	ASSVLAASSYNEQF
TRBV24-1	NA	ATSDSESSYEQY
TRBV9	TRBD2	ASSGRLAGEGETQY
TRBV9	NA	ASSVANEQF
TRBV7-6	NA	ASSLGGRRENTEAF
TRBV20-1	TRBD2	SAKGLAGGRSTGELF
TRBV7-9	TRBD1	ASTPTGTENTIY
TRBV7-9	NA	ASSFLGGGPYGYT
TRBV5-1	TRBD1	ASSSTTGANQPQH
TRBV5-6	NA	ASSFGGAGPNTGELF
TRBV3-1	NA	ASSQGLGGETQY
TRBV7-9	NA	ASSASGGPGYEQY
TRBV20-1	NA	SAEDPGTVGELF
TRBV6-6	TRBD1	ASSYSDRGHYNEQF
TRBV7-9	NA	ASSDARGLAKNIQY
TRBV7-2	NA	ASSLAAVVSYNSPLH
TRBV7-2	TRBD2	ASSFVAGAVDNEQF
TRBV5-1	NA	ASSLSNSYNEQF
TRBV9	TRBD1	ASSAPGTGFYNEQF